The 4 T cell receptor beta chains in this list originate from one sample, sequenced in a study of blood T cell repertoires in COVID-19. Only in-frame clones appear in the TCRdb table, and some are missing; sequencing was by immunoSEQ multiplex PCR. This table holds approximately 96,000 clones, roughly 90% found once. The sample was peripheral blood. Receptors originate from a human donor with COVID-19, enrolled during active disease. The donor label of this sample is uncertain.

The genes are TRBV7-3 and TRBJ1-1; 9 nucleotides align to TRBD1. This CDR3 has 15 residues. The V gene end was trimmed by 0 bases and the J gene end by 5 bases; junction bases not matched to a gene: 4. CDR1 is SGHTA, CDR2 FQGTGA, per germline. This chain's CDR3 is CASSLTRQGETEAFF. CDR3 coding DNA: TGTGCCAGCAGCTTAACGCGACAGGGGGAGACTGAAGCTTTCTTT.

The J gene is TRBJ2-5, the V gene TRBV5-6, with TRBD2 identical over 11 bases. V was clipped by 0 bases and J by 6 bases; unmatched bases: 4. CDR3 size: 15 residues. From germline, CDR1 is SGHDT and CDR2 YYEEEE. Here the CDR3 reads CASSLAVAGGKTQYF. CDR3 DNA: TGTGCCAGCAGCTTGGCCGTAGCGGGGGGGAAGACCCAGTACTTC.

CDR3 protein: CASSSRQGSTFHF. CDR3 bases: TGTGCCAGCAGCTCCCGACAGGGAAGTACTTTCCACTTT. The chain uses TRBV7-2 and TRBJ1-6, with 7 positions matching TRBD1. Germline V gives CDR1 SGHTA, CDR2 FQGNSA. Trimming took 4 bases from V and 17 from J; bases not matched to a gene: 11. CDR3 length: 13 residues.

This clone came up a few times. The rearrangement links TRBV2 to TRBJ2-2, with TRBD1 as a possible D gene (5 bases). The V end lost 2 bases, the J end lost 4 bases, and 17 bases lay between the germline ends. The CDR3 has 17 residues. Germline V gives CDR1 SNHLY, CDR2 FYNNEI. DNA for the CDR3: TGTGCCAGCAGTGAAAGGGAAAAGGGGCGAGGCACCGGGGAGCTGTTTTTT. It encodes CASSEREKGRGTGELFF.